This entry lists 18 T cell receptor beta chains sequenced from one sample in a study of T cell responses to AZD1222 COVID-19 vaccine. Sequencing used immunoSEQ multiplex PCR; TCRdb keeps in-frame clones, though not all of them. The sample has 74,000 or so clones; around 84% are singletons. The source was peripheral blood, collected on day 0 of AZD1222 vaccination. All receptors derive from an adult in good health.

The chain links TRBV11-2 to TRBJ2-2; TRBD1 or TRBD2 may be the D gene (5 bases each). V lost 1 base, J lost 2 bases, and 14 bases lay in between. Per the germline V gene, CDR1 is SGHAT and CDR2 is FQNNGV. The CDR3 is made up of 17 amino acids. The DNA for the CDR3 is TGTGCCAGCAGCTTAGTCGGGACCTTTTATAACACCGGGGAGCTGTTTTTT. Translation: CASSLVGTFYNTGELFF. Full variable domain (missing parts from reference TRBV11-2 and TRBJ2-2): EAGVAQSPRYKIIEKRQSVAFWCNPISGHATLYWYQQILGQGPKLLIQFQNNGVVDDSQLPKDRFSAERLKGVDSTLKIQPAKLEDSAVYLCASSLVGTFYNTGELFFGEGSRLTVL.

This clone was counted only a few times. The chain has TRBV6-1 and TRBJ1-5; a weak D match, TRBD1 (5 bases). V lost 2 bases and J 9 bases, leaving 20 bases between the germline ends. The CDR3 totals 16 residues. Germline-derived CDR1 and CDR2 are MNHNS and SASEGT. This CDR3 reads CASSEPLGPRSTPQHF. CDR3 DNA: TGTGCCAGCAGTGAACCCCTGGGACCGAGATCAACGCCCCAGCATTTT.

In the case of this clone: Its ends do not fully match the called genes, so a read error is possible. The rearrangement uses TRBV24-1 and TRBJ1-1; perhaps TRBD1 as D (6 bases). The CDR3 runs to 9 residues. Germline-derived CDR1 and CDR2 are KGHDR and SFDVKD. Here the CDR3 reads CATSEKGHF. The DNA of the CDR3 is TGTGCCACCAGTGAAAAGGGACACTTT.

The genes are TRBV7-2 and TRBJ2-3; D gene ambiguous. V was cut by 5 bases and J by 3 bases, with 6 bases left in between. Germline loops: CDR1 SGHTA, CDR2 FQGNSA. The CDR3 is 12 residues long. The CDR3 region has the DNA TGTGCCAGCAGCCTCAAAACAGATACGCAGTATTTT. This codes for CASSLKTDTQYF.

The table lists this clone with a few counts. This chain uses TRBV6-5 with TRBJ1-2; D is ambiguous. This CDR3 has 13 amino acids. CDR1 and CDR2 (germline): MNHEY, SVGAGI. Trimming shortened V by 6 bases and J by 8 bases, and 16 bases separated the two germline ends. CDR3 sequence: CASSVTHGIGYTF. The CDR3 DNA reads as TGTGCCAGCAGCGTTACTCATGGAATAGGCTACACCTTC.

The CDR3 sequence: CASSVGGGTNTEAFF. The CDR3 DNA reads as TGTGCCAGCAGCGTGGGGGGCGGAACGAACACTGAAGCTTTCTTT. This chain links TRBV9 with TRBJ1-1; D is perhaps TRBD1 (6 bases). This CDR3 spans 15 amino acids. Germline CDR1 and CDR2: SGDLS and YYNGEE. V shed 2 bases and J shed 1 base, with 12 bases lying between them. Drawing the rest from reference TRBV9 and TRBJ1-1, the complete variable domain is DSGVTQTPKHLITATGQRVTLRCSPRSGDLSVYWYQQSLDQGLQFLIQYYNGEERAKGNILERFSAQQFPDLHSELNLSSLELGDSALYFCASSVGGGTNTEAFFGQGTRLTVV.

This clone was seen once. The gene calls are TRBV14 and TRBJ1-6; perhaps TRBD1 as D (6 bases). The CDR3 runs to 14 residues. The germline V and J ends were trimmed by 4 bases and 4 bases, with 8 bases remaining between them. Germline lookup yields CDR1 SGHDN and CDR2 FVKESK. CDR3 nucleotides: TGTGCCAGCAGCCGGGACATGTATAATTCACCCCTCCACTTT. Translating gives CASSRDMYNSPLHF.

The CDR3 nucleotides read TGTGCCAGCAGGGTCGATCTCGACTATGGCTACACCTTC. Translating gives CASRVDLDYGYTF. This sequence joins TRBV28 and TRBJ1-2; D call uncertain. Trimming left V 6 bases short and J 3 bases short, with 11 bases between. Germline V lookup: CDR1 MDHEN, CDR2 SYDVKM. The CDR3 is made up of 13 amino acids.

V usage is TRBV2 and J usage is TRBJ2-7; a weak D match, TRBD1 (6 bases). Germline V gene data show CDR1 as SNHLY and CDR2 as FYNNEI. There are 15 residues in the CDR3. V was shortened by 8 bases and J by 3 bases, with 20 bases between the two germline ends. The CDR3 bases are TGTGCCAGCGCCCCGAAGGGACAAAGAGGCTACGAGCAGTACTTC. Protein sequence: CASAPKGQRGYEQYF.

The chain is built from TRBV6-5 and TRBJ1-3; no reliable D call. Looked up from germline, CDR1 is MNHEY and CDR2 is SVGAGI. This CDR3 region has 13 residues. The ends were cut back, 2 bases at V and 4 bases at J, with 6 bases in the middle. The CDR3 DNA reads as TGTGCCAGCAGTTACGGTCAGGGAAACACCATATATTTT. This gives the protein CASSYGQGNTIYF.

The V and J genes are TRBV27 and TRBJ1-2, with TRBD1 identical over 8 bases. Germline CDR1 and CDR2: MNHEY and SMNVEV (reference sequence). The junction had 12 bases not matched to a gene; V was cut back by 7 bases and J by 5 bases. This CDR3 is built from 15 residues. The CDR3 coding sequence is TGTGCCAGCACCCTTTCCTCAGGGGGCTTTTATGGCTACACCTTC. It translates to CASTLSSGGFYGYTF.

This clone was seen more than once but under ten times. This rearrangement joins TRBV18 to TRBJ1-2; a possible D gene is TRBD1 (5 bases). The CDR3 is 15 residues long. The germline V gene has CDR1 KGHSH and CDR2 LQKENI. V was trimmed by 6 bases and J by 6 bases, leaving 20 bases between them. The CDR3 sequence: CASSRGTAASDGYTF. CDR3 in DNA: TGTGCCAGCTCGCGAGGGACCGCTGCGTCGGATGGCTACACCTTC.

This chain joins TRBV9 and TRBJ1-3; TRBD1 aligns across 7 bases. This CDR3 region has 21 residues. CDR1 is SGDLS and CDR2 is YYNGEE in the germline V gene. The V gene end was trimmed by 4 bases and the J gene end by 0 bases; junction bases not matched to a gene: 22. The CDR3: CASSPRPVTGWGRGSGNTIYF. In DNA form, the CDR3 reads TGTGCCAGCAGCCCCCGACCAGTGACAGGGTGGGGGAGGGGCTCTGGAAACACCATATATTTT.

The chain carries TRBV7-8 and TRBJ2-7; 7 nucleotides match TRBD1. J was trimmed by 0 bases and V by 1 base; bases with no gene match: 3. Germline CDR1 is SGHVS and CDR2 is FQNEAQ. The CDR3 is 15 amino acids. The CDR3 region is CASSLVQGSSYEQYF. Here the CDR3 DNA reads TGTGCCAGCAGCTTAGTACAGGGGAGCTCCTACGAGCAGTACTTC.

The chain couples TRBV14 to TRBJ1-1, with 8 bases aligning to TRBD1. V was pared by 2 bases and J by 0 bases, with 2 bases of the junction left unmatched. Germline CDR1 reads SGHDN; CDR2 reads FVKESK. This CDR3 is 15 amino acids long. The CDR3 here is CASSQQGAMNTEAFF. The DNA for the CDR3 is TGTGCCAGCAGCCAACAGGGGGCCATGAACACTGAAGCTTTCTTT.

In this sample, this clone turned up once. This rearrangement joins TRBV7-9 to TRBJ1-6; 11 positions agree with TRBD1. Trimming at V came to 3 bases and at J to 9 bases, leaving 7 bases not matched to a gene. This CDR3 has 16 amino acids. CDR1 is SEHNR, CDR2 FQNEAQ, per germline (reference sequence). CDR3: CASSLGEDRGPSPLHF. The CDR3 DNA reads as TGTGCCAGCAGCTTGGGCGAGGACAGGGGGCCTTCACCCCTCCACTTT.

The genes are TRBV21-1 and TRBJ1-2; TRBD1 is taken as the D call from the table, unchecked against the DNA. TRBV21-1 is classified as a pseudogene. The CDR3 is 15 amino acids. CDR3 nucleotide sequence: TGTGCCAGCAGCAAACCGGGCGGACACGACTATGGCTACACCTTC. As protein: CASSKPGGHDYGYTF.

The genes are TRBV5-3 and TRBJ1-3; possible D gene TRBD1, 6 bases. TRBV5-3 counts as an open reading frame of uncertain function. V lost 4 bases and J 2 bases, leaving 13 bases between the germline ends. The CDR3 contains 15 residues. As DNA, the CDR3 is TGTGCCAGAAGCAGCTCCGGGGGCCCTGGAAACACCATATATTTT. Its protein is CARSSSGGPGNTIYF.